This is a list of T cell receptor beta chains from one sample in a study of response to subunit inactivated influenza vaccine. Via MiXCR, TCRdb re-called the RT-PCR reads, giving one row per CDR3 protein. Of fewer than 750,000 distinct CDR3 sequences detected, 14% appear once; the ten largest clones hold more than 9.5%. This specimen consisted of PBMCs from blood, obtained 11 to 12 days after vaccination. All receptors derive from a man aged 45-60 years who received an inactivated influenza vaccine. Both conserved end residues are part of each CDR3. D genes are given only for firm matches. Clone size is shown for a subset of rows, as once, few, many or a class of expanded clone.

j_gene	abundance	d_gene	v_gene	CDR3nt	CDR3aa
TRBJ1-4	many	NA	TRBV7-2	TGTGCCAGCGCGCCCATGGCAACTAATGAAAAACTGTTTTTT	CASAPMATNEKLFF
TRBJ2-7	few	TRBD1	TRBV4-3	TGCGCCAGCAGCCAGGAACCCGGGACAGGGGTGAATAGGGACGAGCAGTACTTC	CASSQEPGTGVNRDEQYF
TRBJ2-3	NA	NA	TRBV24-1	TGTGCCACCAGTGGAGGACAATCCACAGATACGCAGTATTTT	CATSGGQSTDTQYF
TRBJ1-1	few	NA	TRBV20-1	TGCAGTGCTAGTTTTGCTTTCTTT	CSASFAFF
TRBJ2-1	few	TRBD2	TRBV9	TGTGCCAGCAGCCCCGGGCTAGCGGGAGGGCTGAGCTCCTACAATGAGCAGTTCTTC	CASSPGLAGGLSSYNEQFF
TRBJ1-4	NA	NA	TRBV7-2	TGTGCCAGCAGCTTGACACATCTTAATGAAAAACTGTTTTTT	CASSLTHLNEKLFF
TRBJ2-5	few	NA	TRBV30	TGTGCCTGGAGTAGGATGGCAGTCCAAGAGACCCAGTACTTC	CAWSRMAVQETQYF
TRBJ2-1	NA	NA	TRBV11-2	TGTGCCAGCAGCTTAAGGTGGTCTTCCTACAATGAGCAGTTCTTC	CASSLRWSSYNEQFF
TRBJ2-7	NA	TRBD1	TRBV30	TGTGCCTGGAGTGGACAGGGAAACTACGAGCAGTACTTC	CAWSGQGNYEQYF
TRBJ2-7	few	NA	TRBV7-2	TGTGCCAGCAGCCCAGACCCCCCTACTACCATCTCCTACGAGCAGTACTTC	CASSPDPPTTISYEQYF
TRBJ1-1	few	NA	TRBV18	TGTGCCAGCTCGCCAATCCAAGGGGCAGGGTCAGCTGAAGCTTTCTTT	CASSPIQGAGSAEAFF
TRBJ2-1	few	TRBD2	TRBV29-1	TGCAGCGTAGGGAGGACTAGCGGGGAGGGCAATGAGCAGTTCTTC	CSVGRTSGEGNEQFF
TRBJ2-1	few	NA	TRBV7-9	TGTGCCAGCAGCTTTAGACTAGACTACAATGAGCAGTTCTTC	CASSFRLDYNEQFF
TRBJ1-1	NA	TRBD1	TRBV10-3	TGTGCCATCAGAGACAGGGACACTGAAGCTTTCTTT	CAIRDRDTEAFF
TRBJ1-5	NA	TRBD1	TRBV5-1	TGCGCCAGCAGCTTGACAGGGGGCATTCAGCCCCAGCATTTT	CASSLTGGIQPQHF
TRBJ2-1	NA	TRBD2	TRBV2	TGTGCCAGCAGTGAACGGAGTCTAGCGGGACACAATGAGCAGTTCTTC	CASSERSLAGHNEQFF
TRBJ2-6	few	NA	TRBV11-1	TGTGCCAGCAGCTTAGCGTTTCGCTTACTCTTGGCTGGGGCCAACGTCCTGACTTTC	CASSLAFRLLLAGANVLTF
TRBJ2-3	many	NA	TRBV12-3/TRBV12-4	TGTGCCAGCAGTTTAGTATCAGGGTGGTACACAGATACGCAGTATTTT	CASSLVSGWYTDTQYF
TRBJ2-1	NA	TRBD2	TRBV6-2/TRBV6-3	TGTGCCAGCAGCGGGCCCGGGACTAGCGGGAGCGATTCCTACAATGAGCAGTTCTTC	CASSGPGTSGSDSYNEQFF
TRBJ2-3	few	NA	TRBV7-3	TGTGCCAGCAGCCCTGGGACCAGCACAAATACGCAGTATTTT	CASSPGTSTNTQYF
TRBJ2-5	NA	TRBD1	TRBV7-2	TGTGCCAGCAGCGCCTACAGGGGGCTAGAGACCCAGTACTTC	CASSAYRGLETQYF
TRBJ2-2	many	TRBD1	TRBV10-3	TGTGCCATCAGTGAGGACAGGGTTGGAACCGGGGAGCTGTTTTTT	CAISEDRVGTGELFF
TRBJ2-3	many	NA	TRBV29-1	TGCGCGTATGATTGGGGATCAGATACGCAGTATTTT	CAYDWGSDTQYF
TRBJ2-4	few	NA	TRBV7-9	TGTGCCAGCAGCCCCCATTTAGGGGGCGGGGACATTCAGTACTTC	CASSPHLGGGDIQYF
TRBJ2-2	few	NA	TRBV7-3	TGTGCCAGCAGCCTCGGACCAACTACCGGGGAGCTGTTTTTT	CASSLGPTTGELFF
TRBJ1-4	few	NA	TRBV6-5	TGTGCCAGCAGTTACAGAAGTCCAGGGAGCTTTGAAAAACTGTTTTTT	CASSYRSPGSFEKLFF
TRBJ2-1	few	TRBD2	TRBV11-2	TGTGCCAGCAGCTTAGAAGTCCCAACTGGGACTACGGACAATGAGCAGTTCTTC	CASSLEVPTGTTDNEQFF
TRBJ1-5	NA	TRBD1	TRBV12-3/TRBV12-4	TGTGCCAGCAGTTTAAGGGGGCCCGATAGCAATCAGCCCCAGCATTTT	CASSLRGPDSNQPQHF
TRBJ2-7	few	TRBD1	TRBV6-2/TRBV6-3	TGTGCCAGCAGTTACGCGACAGGGCTCGAGCAGTACTTC	CASSYATGLEQYF
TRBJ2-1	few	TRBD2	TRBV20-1	TGCAGTGCGATAACTAGCGGGGGGGTACATGAGCAGTTCTTC	CSAITSGGVHEQFF
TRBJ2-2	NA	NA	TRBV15	TGTGCCACCAGCAGCATGGGTGGAAACGGGGAGCTGTTTTTT	CATSSMGGNGELFF
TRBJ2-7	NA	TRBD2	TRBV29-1	TGCAGCGTTGACCACGGGGGAGGGCCCTACGAGCAGTACTTC	CSVDHGGGPYEQYF
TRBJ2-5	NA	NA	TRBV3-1	TGTGCCAGCAGCCAAAGCTCTTATAGGGCCCTCTTTGGGACCCAGTACTTC	CASSQSSYRALFGTQYF
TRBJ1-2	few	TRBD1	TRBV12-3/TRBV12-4	TGTGCCAGCAGCACCGGGACAGGTGGCTACACCTTC	CASSTGTGGYTF
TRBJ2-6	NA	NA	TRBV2	TGTGCCAGCGGGGATTTCTCTGGGGCCAACGTCCTGACTTTC	CASGDFSGANVLTF
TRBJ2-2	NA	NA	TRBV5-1	TGCGCCAGCAGCTTGGTTTTGGGGGGCACCGGGGAGCTGTTTTTT	CASSLVLGGTGELFF
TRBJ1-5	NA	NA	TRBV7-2	TGTGCCAGCGGGCGGGGAAGCAATCAGCCCCAGCATTTT	CASGRGSNQPQHF
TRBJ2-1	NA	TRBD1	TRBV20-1	TGCAGTGCTAGAGATCCTAACGGACAGGCCACTGAGCAGTTCTTC	CSARDPNGQATEQFF
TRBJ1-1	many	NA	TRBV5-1	TGCGCCAGCAGCTTGGGGTTTGGGACCCGGGGGGCAGGAGATGCGAACACTGAAGCTTTCTTT	CASSLGFGTRGAGDANTEAFF
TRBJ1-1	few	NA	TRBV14	TGTGCCAGCAGCCAAGAGATCCGCGCAGTTGAAGCTTTCTTT	CASSQEIRAVEAFF
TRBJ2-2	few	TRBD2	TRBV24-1	TGTGCCACCAGTGACACTAGCGGGAGGAATACCGGGGAGCTGTTTTTT	CATSDTSGRNTGELFF
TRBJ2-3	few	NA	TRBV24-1	TGTGCCACCAGTGATAAGGATAGTCCCACAGATACGCAGTATTTT	CATSDKDSPTDTQYF
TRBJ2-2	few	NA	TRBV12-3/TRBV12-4	TGTGCCAGCAGTTTGCCACCTTCGAACACCGGGGAGCTGTTTTTT	CASSLPPSNTGELFF
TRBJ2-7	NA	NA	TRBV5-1	TGCGCCAGCAGCTTGGAAAAAACGATCGAGCAGTACTTC	CASSLEKTIEQYF
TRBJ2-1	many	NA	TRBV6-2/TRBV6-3	TGTGCCAGCAGTTCCGCATTGAGCGGACCCCAGCGTTACAATGAGCAGTTCTTC	CASSSALSGPQRYNEQFF
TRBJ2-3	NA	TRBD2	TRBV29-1	TGCAGCGTTGATGGGACTAGCTCCGCAGATACGCAGTATTTT	CSVDGTSSADTQYF
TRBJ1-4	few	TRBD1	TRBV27	TGTGCCAGCAGTTTAACATCCTCAGGGGGCGCAACCCAAAAACTGTTTTTT	CASSLTSSGGATQKLFF
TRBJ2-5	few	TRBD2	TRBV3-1	TGTGCCAGCAGCGCTCGGGGAGCGGGGGCCCGAGAGACCCAGTACTTC	CASSARGAGARETQYF
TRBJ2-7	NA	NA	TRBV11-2	TGTGCCAGCAGCTTGGCTGGGAATCGTAACATTGCGCAGTACTTC	CASSLAGNRNIAQYF
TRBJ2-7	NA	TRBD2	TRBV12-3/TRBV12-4	TGTGCCAGCAGCATAGCGGGAGGTTACGAGCAGTACTTC	CASSIAGGYEQYF
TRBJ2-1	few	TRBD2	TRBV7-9	TGTGCCAGCCTAGCGGGGAGTTCTGTCTATGAGCAGTTCTTC	CASLAGSSVYEQFF
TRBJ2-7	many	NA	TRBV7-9	TGTGCCAGCAGTTCCCCCACAGGTCCCGCCTACGAGCAGTACTTC	CASSSPTGPAYEQYF
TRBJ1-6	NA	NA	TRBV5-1	TGCGCCAGCAGCCTGGACACCTTGGCCCGTTATAATTCACCCCTCCACTTT	CASSLDTLARYNSPLHF
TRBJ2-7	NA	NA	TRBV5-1	TGCGCCAGCAGCTTGGAGCAGGGCCTCTCCTACGAGCAGTACTTC	CASSLEQGLSYEQYF
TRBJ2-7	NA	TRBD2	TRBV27	TGTGCCAGGCCGGGACTAGCTGCAACTACCTCTTACGAGCAGTACTTC	CARPGLAATTSYEQYF
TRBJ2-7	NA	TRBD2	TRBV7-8	TGTGCCAGCAGCCCCACGGGCGGGGGGCAAGGCGAGCAGTACTTC	CASSPTGGGQGEQYF
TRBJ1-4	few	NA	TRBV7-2	TGTGCCAGCAGCCCACGGGCCCCTGGTGGCGAAAAACTGTTTTTT	CASSPRAPGGEKLFF